This T cell receptor (beta chain) originates from a study of shared clonotypes between healthy human individuals. This table comes from immunoSEQ multiplex PCR, and its TCRdb copy is limited to in-frame clones, with some not included. Of 2 million to 2.5 million clones in the sample, roughly 94% were seen once. CD45RO negativity and positive selection for CCR7 defined naive CD8 cells, a population that excluded terminally differentiated effector memory CD45RA+ cells. Study observations and caveats: Since donors were few, the genetic and exposure-history diversity represented was limited. The study's rarefaction showed incomplete sorted-subset sequencing despite large depth. Around 5% was the fraction of naive CD4 clonotypes found shared across four donors.

Comment on this clone: What it binds is unknown.

Trimming stripped 2 bases from V and 1 base from J, with 9 bases between. This CDR3 has 15 amino acids. Germline CDR1 is SEHNR and CDR2 is FQNEAQ (reference sequence). This sequence was found in a man younger than 35 in good health. The chain recombines TRBV7-9 with TRBJ2-1; D unclear. Source material: naive CD8+ T cells sorted from blood. The CDR3 bases are TGTGCCAGCAGCTTATTACCGGGTTCCTACAATGAGCAGTTCTTC. It is translated as CASSLLPGSYNEQFF.